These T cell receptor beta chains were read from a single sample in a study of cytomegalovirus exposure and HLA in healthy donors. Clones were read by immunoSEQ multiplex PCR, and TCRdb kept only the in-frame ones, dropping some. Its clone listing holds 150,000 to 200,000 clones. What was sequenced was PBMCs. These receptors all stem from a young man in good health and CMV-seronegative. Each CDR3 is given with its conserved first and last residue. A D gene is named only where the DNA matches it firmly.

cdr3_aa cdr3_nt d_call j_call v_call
CASSIAGQGGYEQYF TGTGCCAGTAGTATAGCCGGACAGGGCGGATACGAGCAGTACTTC TRBD1 TRBJ2-7 TRBV19
CASSRKLASGGELFF TGTGCCAGCAGTCGAAAACTAGCCTCGGGCGGGGAGCTGTTTTTT - TRBJ2-2 TRBV6-5
CASTPTSGGKKNYNEQFF TGTGCCAGTACCCCGACTAGCGGGGGGAAAAAAAACTACAATGAGCAGTTCTTC TRBD2 TRBJ2-1 TRBV19
CAISDSGLAGGWGYEQYF TGTGCCATCAGTGACTCGGGACTAGCAGGCGGATGGGGCTACGAGCAGTACTTC TRBD2 TRBJ2-7 TRBV10-3
CASSPPPPVDNEQFF TGTGCCAGCAGCCCACCCCCCCCAGTGGACAATGAGCAGTTCTTC - TRBJ2-1 TRBV5-6
CASSPQTGLKTGELFF TGTGCCAGCAGCCCACAGACAGGCCTCAAAACCGGGGAGCTGTTTTTT - TRBJ2-2 TRBV11-2
CSVTSLWDTQYF TGCAGCGTAACTAGCCTGTGGGATACGCAGTATTTT - TRBJ2-3 TRBV29-1
CASSTPTETAQYF TGTGCCAGCAGTACCCCGACAGAGACGGCCCAGTACTTC - TRBJ2-5 TRBV6-5
CASSDQVYGYTF TGTGCCAGCAGCGACCAGGTCTATGGCTACACCTTC - TRBJ1-2 TRBV6-6
CASSSLDSAYNEQFF TGTGCCAGCAGTTCTCTAGATTCTGCCTACAATGAGCAGTTCTTC - TRBJ2-1 TRBV27
CASSLEGIRGYTF TGCGCCAGCAGCTTGGAGGGGATTCGTGGCTACACCTTC - TRBJ1-2 TRBV5-1
CASGSRQGDRYTF TGTGCTAGTGGTTCGAGACAGGGGGACCGCTACACCTTC TRBD1 TRBJ1-2 TRBV12-5
CASSLEVDRVQHEQYF TGTGCCAGCAGTTTAGAGGTTGACAGGGTGCAGCACGAGCAGTACTTC TRBD1 TRBJ2-7 TRBV27
CASSPGTSGGTYNEQFF TGTGCCAGCTCACCAGGGACTAGCGGGGGTACCTACAATGAGCAGTTCTTC TRBD2 TRBJ2-1 TRBV18
CASSEQAPNQPQHF TGTGCCAGCAGCGAACAGGCACCAAATCAGCCCCAGCATTTT - TRBJ1-5 TRBV6-1
CASLGVSYNEQFF TGTGCCAGCCTCGGGGTTTCCTACAATGAGCAGTTCTTC - TRBJ2-1 TRBV2
CASSQERGRQGVYEQYF TGCGCCAGCAGCCAAGAAAGAGGGAGACAGGGGGTCTACGAGCAGTACTTC TRBD1 TRBJ2-7 TRBV4-1
CASSSRQGGTGELFF TGTGCCAGCAGCTCTCGGCAGGGCGGCACCGGGGAGCTGTTTTTT - TRBJ2-2 TRBV28
CASTGTVGELFF TGTGCCAGCACTGGGACAGTCGGGGAGCTGTTTTTT TRBD1 TRBJ2-2 TRBV25-1
CASSFVRGSTDTQYF TGTGCCAGCAGCTTTGTCCGGGGTAGCACAGATACGCAGTATTTT - TRBJ2-3 TRBV5-6
CASSSGGPEKLFF TGTGCCAGCAGTTCTGGGGGCCCTGAAAAACTGTTTTTT - TRBJ1-4 TRBV28
CASSSRDIGSYEQYF TGTGCCAGCAGCTCCCGGGACATCGGCTCCTACGAGCAGTACTTC - TRBJ2-7 TRBV7-9
CASSPTLGHSYEQYF TGTGCCAGCAGCCCAACCCTTGGGCATTCCTACGAGCAGTACTTC - TRBJ2-7 TRBV7-2
CASSQAERAGTGELFF TGTGCCAGCAGCCAGGCAGAGCGGGCCGGCACCGGGGAGCTGTTTTTT - TRBJ2-2 TRBV4-2
CASSVGQNQPQHF TGTGCCAGCAGCGTAGGGCAGAATCAGCCCCAGCATTTT - TRBJ1-5 TRBV9
CASSPSSEKLFF TGTGCCAGCAGCCCTAGCAGTGAAAAACTGTTTTTT - TRBJ1-4 TRBV7-9